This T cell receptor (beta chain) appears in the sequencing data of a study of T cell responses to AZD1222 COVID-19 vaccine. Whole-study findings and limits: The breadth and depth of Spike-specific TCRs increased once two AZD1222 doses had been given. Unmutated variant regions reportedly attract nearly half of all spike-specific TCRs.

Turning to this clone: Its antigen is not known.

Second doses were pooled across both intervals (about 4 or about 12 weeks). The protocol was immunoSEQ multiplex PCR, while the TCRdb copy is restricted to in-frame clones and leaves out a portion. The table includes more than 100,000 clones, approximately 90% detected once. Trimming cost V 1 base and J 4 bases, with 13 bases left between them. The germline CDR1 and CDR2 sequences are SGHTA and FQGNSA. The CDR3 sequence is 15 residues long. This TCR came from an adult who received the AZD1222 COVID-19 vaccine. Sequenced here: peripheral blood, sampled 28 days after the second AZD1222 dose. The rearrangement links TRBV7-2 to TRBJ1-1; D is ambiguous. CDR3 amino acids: CASSLVGGVGTEAFF. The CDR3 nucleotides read TGTGCCAGCAGCTTAGTCGGCGGGGTGGGCACTGAAGCTTTCTTT.